The 11 T cell receptor beta chains reported below all come from one sample, sequenced in a study of neurological immune-mediated disorders. TCRdb independently ran MiXCR on the 5' RACE reads; one entry per CDR3 protein. The sample holds about 39,000 distinct CDR3 sequences, around 7% seen once. Sequencing used CD4+ T cells from blood. The receptors stem from a man aged 45-65 years in good health.

At least ten counts were recorded for this clonotype. V gene TRBV29-1 combines with J gene TRBJ2-1; D gene unclear. V was trimmed by 1 base and J by 13 bases, leaving 8 bases between them. The length of the CDR3 is 10 residues. From germline, CDR1 is SQVTM and CDR2 ANQGSEA. The CDR3 loop reads CSVEGATQFF. Written as DNA, the CDR3 is TGCAGCGTTGAAGGAGCCACACAGTTCTTC.

This clonotype was observed many times. This rearrangement joins TRBV24-1 to TRBJ1-2; D is unclear. Germline lookup yields CDR1 KGHDR and CDR2 SFDVKD. CDR3 length: 12 amino acids. Trimming took off 1 base at V and 4 bases at J, with 3 bases between the two ends. The DNA for the CDR3 is TGTGCCACCAGTGATTTAATCTATGGCTACACCTTC. It is translated as CATSDLIYGYTF.

In regard to this clonotype: At one end the junction does not follow the germline gene, possibly because of a read error. The J gene is TRBJ2-7, the V gene TRBV18; 13 nucleotides line up with TRBD2. CDR1 and CDR2 (germline): KGHSH, LQKENI. The CDR3 covers 16 residues. CDR3 sequence: CTSSPTSGRASYEQYF. CDR3 nucleotide sequence: TGCACCAGCTCACCAACTAGCGGGAGGGCTTCCTACGAGCAGTACTTC.

This clonotype was found many times. The chain couples TRBV11-2 to TRBJ1-2, with TRBD1 as a possible D gene (5 bases). The ends were cut back, 4 bases at V and 0 bases at J, with 15 bases in the middle. The CDR3 is made up of 16 amino acids. Germline loops: CDR1 SGHAT, CDR2 FQNNGV. The DNA for the CDR3 is TGTGCCAGCAGCTCCCCAAGAGGGGCACCTAACTATGGCTACACCTTC. It yields the protein CASSSPRGAPNYGYTF.

This clonotype was counted ten times or more. J is TRBJ1-5 and V is TRBV7-8; weak D call: TRBD1 (5 bases). Germline assignment: CDR1 SGHVS and CDR2 FQNEAQ. V was trimmed by 3 bases and J by 5 bases, leaving 11 bases between them. The CDR3 covers 14 residues. The DNA for the CDR3 is TGTGCCAGCAGCTTGGCAGGGTGGCATCAGCCCCAGCATTTT. Translation gives CASSLAGWHQPQHF. Drawing the rest from reference TRBV7-8 and TRBJ1-5, the complete variable domain is GAGVSQSPRYKVAKRGQDVALRCDPISGHVSLFWYQQALGQGPEFLTYFQNEAQLDKSGLPSDRFFAERPEGSVSTLKIQRTQQEDSAVYLCASSLAGWHQPQHFGDGTRLSIL.

To note about this clonotype: The limits of the CDR3 on the DNA are not certain, so only TCRdb's listed CDR3 is given. The V and J genes are TRBV4-2 and TRBJ2-7; TRBD1 reflects the table's D call only, with no check against the DNA. From its first to its last residue, the CDR3 has 15 amino acids. CDR1 is LGHNA, CDR2 YNFKEQ, per germline. CDR3 sequence reads: CASSQDFGQGAGRYF.

V usage is TRBV5-5 and J usage is TRBJ2-1; no clear D. The CDR3 spans 14 residues. CDR1 and CDR2 (germline): SGHKS, YYEKEE (reference sequence). Trimming cost V 4 bases and J 5 bases, with 13 bases left between them. The CDR3 DNA sequence: TGTGCCAGCAGCCTCCCTAAGAGCGACAATGAGCAGTTCTTC. Translation: CASSLPKSDNEQFF. Based on the CDR3 plus reference TRBV5-5 and TRBJ2-1, the full variable domain is DAGVTQSPTHLIKTRGQQVTLRCSPISGHKSVSWYQQVLGQGPQFIFQYYEKEERGRGNFPDRFSARQFPNYSSELNVNALLLGDSALYLCASSLPKSDNEQFFGPGTRLTVL.

At least ten counts were recorded for this clonotype. V and J are TRBV5-5 and TRBJ1-2; D perhaps matches TRBD1 (5 bases). The CDR3 loop spans 17 amino acids. V lost 0 bases to trimming and J lost 3 bases, with 18 bases between them. Per the germline V gene, CDR1 is SGHKS and CDR2 is YYEKEE (reference sequence). DNA of the CDR3: TGTGCCAGCAGCTTGGACCCGACAGAGGGAAGGTACTATGGCTACACCTTC. This codes for CASSLDPTEGRYYGYTF.

This clonotype was seen many times. This chain connects TRBV20-1 to TRBJ2-3, with TRBD1 matching 8 bases. CDR3 length: 14 residues. V shed 5 bases and J 3 bases; nucleotides not matched to a gene: 7. Germline assignment: CDR1 DFQATT and CDR2 SNEGSKA (reference sequence). The CDR3 bases are TGCAGTGCTTGCGACAGGGGATTGACAGATACGCAGTATTTT. Its translation: CSACDRGLTDTQYF.

This clonotype was observed many times. V gene TRBV29-1 combines with J gene TRBJ2-2; D remains ambiguous. Germline CDR1 and CDR2: SQVTM and ANQGSEA. The CDR3 has 14 residues. Trimming stripped 6 bases from V and 0 bases from J, with 11 bases between. CDR3 DNA: TGCAGCGTGACATTCTCCGCGAACACCGGGGAGCTGTTTTTT. This encodes CSVTFSANTGELFF.

This clonotype was seen ten or more times. J is TRBJ2-1 and V is TRBV29-1; D perhaps matches TRBD1 (6 bases). CDR3 size: 13 residues. The ends were cut back, 3 bases at V and 1 base at J, with 7 bases in the middle. CDR1 is SQVTM, CDR2 ANQGSEA, per germline. The CDR3 is CSVDTGSYNEQFF. The CDR3 DNA is TGCAGCGTTGACACAGGGTCCTACAATGAGCAGTTCTTC.